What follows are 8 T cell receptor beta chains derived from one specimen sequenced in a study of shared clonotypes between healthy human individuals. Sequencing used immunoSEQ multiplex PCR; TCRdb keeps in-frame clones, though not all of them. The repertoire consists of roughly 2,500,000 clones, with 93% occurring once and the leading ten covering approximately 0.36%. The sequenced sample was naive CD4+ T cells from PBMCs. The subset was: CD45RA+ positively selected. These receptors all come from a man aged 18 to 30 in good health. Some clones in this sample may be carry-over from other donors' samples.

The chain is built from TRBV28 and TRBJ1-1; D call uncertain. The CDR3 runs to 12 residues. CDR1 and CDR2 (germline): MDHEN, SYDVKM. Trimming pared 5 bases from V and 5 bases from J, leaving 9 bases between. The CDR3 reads CASSRTWTEAFF. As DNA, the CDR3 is TGTGCCAGCAGTCGTACATGGACTGAAGCTTTCTTT.

This CDR3 is CASSLQGFSNQPQHF. The CDR3, as DNA: TGTGCCAGCAGTCTTCAGGGATTTAGCAATCAGCCCCAGCATTTT. The chain links TRBV6-5 to TRBJ1-5; a possible D gene is TRBD1 (5 bases). Trimming shortened V by 5 bases and J by 0 bases, and 11 bases separated the two germline ends. CDR1 and CDR2 from the germline V gene are MNHEY and SVGAGI. CDR3 length equals 15 residues.

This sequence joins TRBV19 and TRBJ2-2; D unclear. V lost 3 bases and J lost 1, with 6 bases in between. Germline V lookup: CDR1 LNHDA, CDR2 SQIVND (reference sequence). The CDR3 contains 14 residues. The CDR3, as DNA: TGTGCCAGTAGTATCGATTGGAACACCGGGGAGCTGTTTTTT. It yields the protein CASSIDWNTGELFF. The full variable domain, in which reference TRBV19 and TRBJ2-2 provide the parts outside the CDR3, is DGGITQSPKYLFRKEGQNVTLSCEQNLNHDAMYWYRQDPGQGLRLIYYSQIVNDFQKGDIAEGYSVSREKKESFPLTVTSAQKNPTAFYLCASSIDWNTGELFFGEGSRLTVL.

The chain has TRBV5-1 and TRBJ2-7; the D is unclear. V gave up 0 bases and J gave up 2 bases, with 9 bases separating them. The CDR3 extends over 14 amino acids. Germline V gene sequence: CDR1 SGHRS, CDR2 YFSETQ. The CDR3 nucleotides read TGCGCCAGCAGCTTGGAGAGCACGACCTACGAGCAGTACTTC. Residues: CASSLESTTYEQYF.

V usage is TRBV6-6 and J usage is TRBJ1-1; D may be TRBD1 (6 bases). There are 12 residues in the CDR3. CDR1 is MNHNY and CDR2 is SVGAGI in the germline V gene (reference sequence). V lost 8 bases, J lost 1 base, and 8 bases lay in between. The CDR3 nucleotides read TGTGCCAGCGGACAGAGGAACACTGAAGCTTTCTTT. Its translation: CASGQRNTEAFF.

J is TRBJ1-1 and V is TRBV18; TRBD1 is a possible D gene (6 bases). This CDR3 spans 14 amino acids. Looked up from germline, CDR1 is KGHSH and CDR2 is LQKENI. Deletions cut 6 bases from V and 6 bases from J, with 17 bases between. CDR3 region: CASSRDGGVSEAFF. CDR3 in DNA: TGTGCCAGCTCGCGCGACGGGGGCGTCTCTGAAGCTTTCTTT.

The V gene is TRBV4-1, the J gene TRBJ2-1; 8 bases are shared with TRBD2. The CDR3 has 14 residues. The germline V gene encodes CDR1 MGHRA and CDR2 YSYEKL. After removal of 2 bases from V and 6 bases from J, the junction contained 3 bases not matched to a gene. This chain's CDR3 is CASSQWTSRNEQFF. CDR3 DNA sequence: TGCGCCAGCAGCCAATGGACTAGCCGCAATGAGCAGTTCTTC.

CDR3 sequence reads: CASSWDFLKAYEQYF. The CDR3 DNA sequence: TGTGCCAGCAGTTGGGACTTCTTAAAGGCCTACGAGCAGTACTTC. The chain carries TRBV2 and TRBJ2-7; D may be TRBD2 (6 bases). This CDR3 comprises 15 residues. Trimming took 5 bases from V and 2 from J, leaving 16 bases between them. Germline V lookup: CDR1 SNHLY, CDR2 FYNNEI.